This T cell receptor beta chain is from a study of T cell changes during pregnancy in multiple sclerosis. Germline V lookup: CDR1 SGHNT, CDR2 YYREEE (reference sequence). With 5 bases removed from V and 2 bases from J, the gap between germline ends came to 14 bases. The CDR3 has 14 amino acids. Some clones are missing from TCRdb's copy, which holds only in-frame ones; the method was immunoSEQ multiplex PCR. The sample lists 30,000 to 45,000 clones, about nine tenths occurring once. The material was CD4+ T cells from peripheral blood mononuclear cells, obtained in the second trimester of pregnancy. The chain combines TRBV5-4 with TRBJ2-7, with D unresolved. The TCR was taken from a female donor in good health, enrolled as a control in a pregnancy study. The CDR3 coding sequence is TGTGCCAGCAGTGCCGGTGGCGGCACCTACGAGCAGTACTTC. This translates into CASSAGGGTYEQYF.